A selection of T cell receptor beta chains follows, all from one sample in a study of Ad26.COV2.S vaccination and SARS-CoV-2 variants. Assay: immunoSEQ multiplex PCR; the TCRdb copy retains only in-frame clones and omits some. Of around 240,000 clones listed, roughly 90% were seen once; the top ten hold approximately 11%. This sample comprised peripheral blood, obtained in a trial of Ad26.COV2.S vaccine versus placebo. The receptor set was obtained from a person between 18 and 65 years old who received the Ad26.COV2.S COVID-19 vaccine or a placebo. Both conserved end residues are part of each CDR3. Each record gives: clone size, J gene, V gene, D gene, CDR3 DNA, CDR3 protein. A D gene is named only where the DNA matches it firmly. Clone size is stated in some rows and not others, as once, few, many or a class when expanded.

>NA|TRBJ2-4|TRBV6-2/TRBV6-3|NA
TGTGCCAGCAGTTACGACCCTTTGAGGGGTGAGAGGGCCAAAAACATTCAGTACTTC
CASSYDPLRGERAKNIQYF
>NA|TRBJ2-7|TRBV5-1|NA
TGCGCCAGCAGCACTGGGGCCTTGTTGAGGGGAGCTAAAGGCGAGCAGTACTTC
CASSTGALLRGAKGEQYF
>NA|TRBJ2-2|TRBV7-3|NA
TGTGCCAGCAGCTCCCCGTCAGCCGAGCTGTTTTTT
CASSSPSAELFF
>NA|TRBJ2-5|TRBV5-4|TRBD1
TGTGCCAGCAGCCCGGGACAGGGGAGGGAGACCCAGTACTTC
CASSPGQGRETQYF
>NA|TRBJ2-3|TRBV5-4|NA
TGTGCCAGCAGCTTGGCCGGGGGCTCGGATACGCAGTATTTT
CASSLAGGSDTQYF
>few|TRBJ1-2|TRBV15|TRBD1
TGTGCCACCCTGAAGAACGCCGGGACAGGGCTTGGCTACACCTTC
CATLKNAGTGLGYTF
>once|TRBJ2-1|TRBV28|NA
TGTGCCAGCAGTTCTCCAAGGGTGAGCTCCTACAATGAGCAGTTCTTC
CASSSPRVSSYNEQFF
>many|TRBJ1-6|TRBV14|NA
TGTGCCAGCAGCCAAGGAAGACAGGATTCACCCCTCCACTTT
CASSQGRQDSPLHF
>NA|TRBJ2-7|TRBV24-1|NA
TGTGCCACCAGTGCCCCGGGGAGCTCCTACGAGCAGTACTTC
CATSAPGSSYEQYF
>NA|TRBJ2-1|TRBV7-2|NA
TGTGCCAGCAGCCCCCCTCGGGGCAACTCCTACAATGAGCAGTTCTTC
CASSPPRGNSYNEQFF
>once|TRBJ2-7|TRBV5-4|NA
TGTGCCAGCAGCTTGACAGGGGAGGTTGGGTCCTACGAGCAGTACTTC
CASSLTGEVGSYEQYF
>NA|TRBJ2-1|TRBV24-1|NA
TGTGCCACCAGTGATTTAAGGCTAGCCCTCGCCCTTTACAATGAGCAGTTCTTC
CATSDLRLALALYNEQFF
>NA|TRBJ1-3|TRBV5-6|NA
TGTGCCAGCAGCTTGAGTTCAGAAAGGCTCTCTGGAAACACCATATATTTT
CASSLSSERLSGNTIYF
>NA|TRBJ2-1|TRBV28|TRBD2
TGTGCCAGCAGTTTAGCTAGCGGGAGGGCCACTGAGCAGTTCTTC
CASSLASGRATEQFF
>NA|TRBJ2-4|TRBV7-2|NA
TGTGCCAGCAGCTTAAAGGCTTGGTCAGATCTAGCCAAAAACATTCAGTACTTC
CASSLKAWSDLAKNIQYF
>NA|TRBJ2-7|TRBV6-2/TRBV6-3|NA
TGTGCCAGCAGCCGCGGGCAGGGCCTTTCCTACGAGCAGTACTTC
CASSRGQGLSYEQYF
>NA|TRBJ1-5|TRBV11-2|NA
TGTGCCAGCAGCCCGGTCGGGGGGAATCAGCCCCAGCATTTT
CASSPVGGNQPQHF
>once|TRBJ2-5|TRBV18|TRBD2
TGTGCCAGCTCACCACCGACTAGCGGAGGGGGAGAGACCCAGTACTTC
CASSPPTSGGGETQYF
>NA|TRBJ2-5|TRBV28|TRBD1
TGTGCCAGCCTCGGACAGGGAGGCGAGACCCAGTACTTC
CASLGQGGETQYF
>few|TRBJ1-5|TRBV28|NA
TGTGCCAGCATTCAGGGGAACCAGCCCCAGCATTTT
CASIQGNQPQHF
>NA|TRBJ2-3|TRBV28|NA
TGTGCCAGCAGTTTATCCCCGGGACTTCGCACAGATACGCAGTATTTT
CASSLSPGLRTDTQYF
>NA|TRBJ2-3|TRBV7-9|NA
TGTGCCAGCAGCGTCATACCGGGTCCCCCCGCGACGGATACGCAGTATTTT
CASSVIPGPPATDTQYF
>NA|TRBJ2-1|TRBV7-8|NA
TGTGCCAGCAGCTTAGGCAGCAGAACCTACAATGAGCAGTTCTTC
CASSLGSRTYNEQFF
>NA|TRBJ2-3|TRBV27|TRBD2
TGTGCCAGCAACCCGAGATCCGTACTAGCGCCAAGCACAGATACGCAGTATTTT
CASNPRSVLAPSTDTQYF
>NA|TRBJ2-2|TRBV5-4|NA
TGTGCCAGCAACACGCTAGGTGGGGGGCGCGTCGGCACCGGGGAGCTGTTTTTT
CASNTLGGGRVGTGELFF
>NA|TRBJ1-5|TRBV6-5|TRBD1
TGTGCCAGCAGCCAAAAGACAGGGTTCAATCAGCCCCAGCATTTT
CASSQKTGFNQPQHF
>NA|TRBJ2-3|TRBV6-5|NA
TGTGCCAGCAGTTACTGGCAGCGCACAGATACGCAGTATTTT
CASSYWQRTDTQYF
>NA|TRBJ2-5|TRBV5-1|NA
TGCGCCAGCAGCCAGCAGGGAGGAGAGACCCAGTACTTC
CASSQQGGETQYF
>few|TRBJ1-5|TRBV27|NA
TGTGCCAGCAGTTTAGGGGACGGGAGTCAGCCCCAGCATTTT
CASSLGDGSQPQHF
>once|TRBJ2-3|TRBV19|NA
TGTGCCAGTAGATCCGGAAGGGGAGGAACAGATACGCAGTATTTT
CASRSGRGGTDTQYF
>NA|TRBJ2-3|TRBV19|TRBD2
TGTGCCAGTACCTTTCTCGCGGGAGGGCCAGATACGCAGTATTTT
CASTFLAGGPDTQYF
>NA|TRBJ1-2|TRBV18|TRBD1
TGTGCCAGCTCACCACCGGGACAGGGGAGCTATGGCTACACCTTC
CASSPPGQGSYGYTF
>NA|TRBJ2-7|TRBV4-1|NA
TGCGCCAGCAGCCAAGATGAGGCATACGAGCAGTACTTC
CASSQDEAYEQYF
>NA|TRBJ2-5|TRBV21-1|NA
TGTGCCAGCAGCGCCACTCCAGGGACCGGAGAGACCCAGTACTTC
CASSATPGTGETQYF
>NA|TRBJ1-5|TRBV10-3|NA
TGTGCCATCAGTGAAACCCAGGGGCATCAGCCCCAGCATTTT
CAISETQGHQPQHF
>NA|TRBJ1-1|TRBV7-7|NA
TGTGCTAGCAGCTTAGGTCAGGGTGCTGAAGCTTTCTTT
CASSLGQGAEAFF
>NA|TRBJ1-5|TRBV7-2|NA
TGTGCCAGCAGCTTAGTAGGGTATAGCAATCAGCCCCAGCATTTT
CASSLVGYSNQPQHF
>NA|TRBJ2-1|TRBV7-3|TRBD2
TGTGCCAGCAGCTTAACACTAGCGGACTACAATGAGCAGTTCTTC
CASSLTLADYNEQFF
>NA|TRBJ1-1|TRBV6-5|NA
TGTGCCAGCAGTTACTCCCCGTTGCGTTGGGGAGCTTTCTTT
CASSYSPLRWGAFF
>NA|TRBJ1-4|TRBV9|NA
TGTGCCAGCAGCGTGAAGCTCAATGAAAAACTGTTTTTT
CASSVKLNEKLFF
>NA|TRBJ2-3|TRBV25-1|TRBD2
TGTGCCAGCAGCCCTAGCGGGAGGCCCCCTCCGGGGGATACGCAGTATTTT
CASSPSGRPPPGDTQYF
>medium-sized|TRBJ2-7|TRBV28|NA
TGTGCCAGCTCCGGGGCCAAATCCTACGAGCAGTACTTC
CASSGAKSYEQYF
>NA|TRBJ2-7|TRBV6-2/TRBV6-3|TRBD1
TGTGCCAGCAGTAGAAACAGGGGGCCCGCCGAGCAGTACTTC
CASSRNRGPAEQYF
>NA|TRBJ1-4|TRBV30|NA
TGTGCCTCAGACGACAGTTTCAATGAAAAACTGTTTTTT
CASDDSFNEKLFF
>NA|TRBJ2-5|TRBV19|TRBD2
TGTGCCAGTAGTCGACTAGCGGGAGTGAGGGAGACCCAGTACTTC
CASSRLAGVRETQYF
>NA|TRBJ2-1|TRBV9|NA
TGTGCCAGCAGCTTAGAGGGACATCAGTTCTTC
CASSLEGHQFF
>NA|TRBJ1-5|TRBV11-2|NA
TGTGCCAGCAGCTTTGGCAGAGGAAAGGATCAGCCCCAGCATTTT
CASSFGRGKDQPQHF
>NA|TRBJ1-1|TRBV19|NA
TGTGCCAGTAGTATTCGGCCGACAGGAAACACTGAAGCTTTCTTT
CASSIRPTGNTEAFF
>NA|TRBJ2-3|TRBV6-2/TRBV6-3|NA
TGTGCCAGCAGCGAGGCCCTAGTCACAGATACGCAGTATTTT
CASSEALVTDTQYF
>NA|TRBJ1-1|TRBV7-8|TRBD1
TGTGCCAGCAGCTCGGACAGGGCTTGGGTTGAAGCTTTCTTT
CASSSDRAWVEAFF